This TCR beta chain was obtained from a study of blood T cell repertoires in COVID-19. This clone was detected only once. Trimming left V 3 bases short and J 2 bases short, with 17 bases between. This CDR3 has 17 residues. Germline CDR1 is LNHDA and CDR2 is SQIVND (reference sequence). Sequencing was performed with immunoSEQ multiplex PCR; in TCRdb, only in-frame clones are kept and a portion is missing. The data hold approximately 160,000 clones, with 81% observed a single time. Sequenced: peripheral blood. This chain joins TRBV19 and TRBJ1-5; D is undetermined. The TCR originated in a man aged 60 to 75 with active or convalescent COVID-19. CDR3 coding DNA: TGTGCCAGTAGTATGGGTAGGAGGGATGGGGGCAATCAGCCCCAGCATTTT. This translates into CASSMGRRDGGNQPQHF.